These T cell receptor beta chains were read from a single sample in a study of OX40 agonist ivuxolimab in advanced cancers. This table comes from immunoSEQ multiplex PCR, and its TCRdb copy is limited to in-frame clones, with some not included. Of 90,000 to 100,000 clones in the sample, 75% to 90% were seen once. The sequenced sample was CD4+ or CD8+ T cells sorted from blood, obtained in a trial of the OX40 agonist ivuxolimab. These receptors all stem from an adult with an advanced solid tumor such as melanoma, head and neck, liver or kidney cancer. Each CDR3 is given with its conserved first and last residue. The D gene is left open where the match is weak. Size values are once, few and many counts, or a class for expanded clones, and some rows have none.

v_call	clone_size	d_call	j_call	cdr3_aa	cdr3_nt
TRBV25-1	NA	TRBD2	TRBJ2-1	CASSGVSGTSAYNEQFF	TGTGCCAGCAGTGGAGTTTCGGGGACTAGCGCCTACAATGAGCAGTTCTTC
TRBV18	NA	TRBD1	TRBJ1-1	CASSPRQGEDTEAFF	TGTGCCAGCTCACCTCGACAGGGGGAAGACACTGAAGCTTTCTTT
TRBV19	NA	NA	TRBJ2-2	CASSIRRQSTGELFF	TGTGCCAGTAGTATTCGAAGACAGAGCACCGGGGAGCTGTTTTTT
TRBV19	NA	TRBD2	TRBJ2-1	CASRWQAGASNEQFF	TGTGCCAGTAGGTGGCAAGCGGGAGCTAGCAATGAGCAGTTCTTC
TRBV18	NA	NA	TRBJ1-1	CASSLYEALGDTEAFF	TGTGCCAGCTCACTCTATGAGGCGTTGGGGGACACTGAAGCTTTCTTT
TRBV2	NA	NA	TRBJ1-2	CASKGSSFTYGYTF	TGTGCCAGCAAAGGCAGCTCATTTACTTATGGCTACACCTTC
TRBV12-5	NA	NA	TRBJ1-2	CASGPQGSAYGYTF	TGTGCTAGTGGTCCACAGGGATCGGCTTATGGCTACACCTTC
TRBV2	NA	NA	TRBJ2-1	CASSEAAENEQFF	TGTGCCAGCAGTGAAGCGGCGGAAAATGAGCAGTTCTTC
TRBV6-5	NA	NA	TRBJ2-7	CASSYDRTLTYEQYF	TGTGCCAGCAGTTACGACCGGACACTAACCTACGAGCAGTACTTC
TRBV11-2	NA	NA	TRBJ2-7	CASSLTANKREQYF	TGTGCCAGCAGCTTGACAGCCAATAAAAGGGAGCAGTACTTC
TRBV7-8	NA	TRBD2	TRBJ2-1	CASSPGTSGTYEQFF	TGTGCCAGCAGCCCAGGGACTAGCGGGACTTATGAGCAGTTCTTC
TRBV7-9	NA	NA	TRBJ1-4	CASSLRESKLFF	TGTGCCAGCAGCTTAAGGGAGTCAAAACTGTTTTTT
TRBV6-1	once	TRBD2	TRBJ2-1	CASSPGEGTYNEQFF	TGTGCCAGCAGCCCCGGGGAGGGTACCTACAATGAGCAGTTCTTC
TRBV6-5	NA	NA	TRBJ2-2	CASSLRAVGAGELFF	TGTGCCAGCAGTTTGCGGGCAGTCGGCGCCGGGGAGCTGTTTTTT
TRBV7-2	NA	TRBD1	TRBJ2-1	CASSSRWPTGTGANEQFF	TGTGCCAGCAGCTCACGCTGGCCCACAGGGACAGGGGCCAATGAGCAGTTCTTC
TRBV27	NA	TRBD1	TRBJ1-1	CASSRDRGSSTEAFF	TGTGCCAGCAGCCGGGACAGGGGGAGTTCCACTGAAGCTTTCTTT
TRBV7-9	NA	NA	TRBJ2-2	CASSFMSPDTGELFF	TGTGCCAGCAGCTTTATGAGTCCGGACACCGGGGAGCTGTTTTTT
TRBV27	NA	NA	TRBJ1-2	CASGGVQNYGYTF	TGTGCCAGTGGGGGGGTTCAAAACTATGGCTACACCTTC
TRBV18	NA	NA	TRBJ1-2	CASSPYTGWDYGYTF	TGTGCCAGCTCACCATACACAGGGTGGGACTATGGCTACACCTTC
TRBV28	NA	NA	TRBJ2-7	CASSGSYEQYF	TGTGCCAGCAGTGGCTCCTACGAGCAGTACTTC
TRBV11-2	NA	NA	TRBJ2-5	CASSYAGQTQYF	TGTGCCAGCAGCTACGCTGGGCAGACCCAGTACTTC
TRBV5-1	NA	NA	TRBJ2-1	CASSLASSSYNEQFF	TGCGCCAGCAGCCTAGCGTCCAGCTCCTACAATGAGCAGTTCTTC
TRBV7-2	NA	NA	TRBJ2-4	CASSLVGMGDIQYF	TGTGCCAGCAGCCTAGTTGGGATGGGGGACATTCAGTACTTC
TRBV6-5	NA	NA	TRBJ2-5	CASSPDYNQETQYF	TGTGCCAGCAGCCCCGACTACAACCAAGAGACCCAGTACTTC
TRBV29-1	NA	TRBD1	TRBJ2-1	CSAETGWRNEQFF	TGCAGCGCCGAGACAGGGTGGAGGAATGAGCAGTTCTTC
TRBV5-1	NA	NA	TRBJ2-6	CASSLAVSGANVLTF	TGCGCCAGCAGCTTGGCAGTCTCTGGGGCCAACGTCCTGACTTTC
TRBV5-3	NA	NA	TRBJ1-2	CARSLGPRYGVYGYTF	TGTGCCAGAAGCTTGGGCCCCCGATACGGGGTCTATGGCTACACCTTC
TRBV6-1	NA	NA	TRBJ2-3	CASSEIHTDTQYF	TGTGCCAGCAGTGAAATCCACACAGATACGCAGTATTTT
TRBV19	NA	NA	TRBJ1-5	CASRGNNQPQHF	TGTGCCAGTAGGGGGAACAATCAGCCCCAGCATTTT
TRBV5-8	NA	TRBD1	TRBJ1-2	CASSTTGAFIYGYTF	TGTGCCAGCAGCACGACAGGGGCTTTCATCTATGGCTACACCTTC
TRBV7-9	NA	NA	TRBJ2-1	CASSLSNEQFF	TGTGCCAGCAGCTTAAGCAATGAGCAGTTCTTC
TRBV7-9	NA	NA	TRBJ2-5	CASSSGPGRETQYF	TGTGCCAGCAGCTCGGGCCCGGGGCGGGAGACCCAGTACTTC
TRBV11-1	NA	NA	TRBJ1-2	CASSPALGNYGYTF	TGTGCCAGCAGCCCGGCCCTCGGAAACTATGGCTACACCTTC
TRBV18	few	TRBD2	TRBJ2-3	CASSSGTSGNTDTQYF	TGTGCCAGCTCGTCCGGGACTAGCGGGAACACAGATACGCAGTATTTT
TRBV7-2	NA	TRBD1	TRBJ2-3	CASSRTGVSTDTQYF	TGTGCCAGCAGCCGGACAGGAGTAAGCACAGATACGCAGTATTTT
TRBV11-2	NA	NA	TRBJ2-5	CASSLAQETQYF	TGTGCCAGCAGCTTAGCCCAAGAGACCCAGTACTTC
TRBV28	NA	NA	TRBJ2-4	CATEVGVENIQYF	TGTGCCACCGAGGTAGGGGTCGAAAACATTCAGTACTTC
TRBV5-8	NA	NA	TRBJ2-1	CASSSQPTSIPNEQFF	TGTGCCAGCAGCTCCCAACCGACTAGTATTCCCAATGAGCAGTTCTTC
TRBV7-2	few	TRBD2	TRBJ2-5	CASSLNQAGGWETQYF	TGTGCCAGCAGCTTAAACCAAGCGGGAGGTTGGGAGACCCAGTACTTC
TRBV7-2	once	NA	TRBJ1-2	CASVGQIYGYTF	TGTGCCAGCGTGGGGCAGATCTATGGCTACACCTTC